This TCR beta chain was documented in a study of T cell repertoires in cytomegalovirus infection. TCRdb re-called the reads with MiXCR, one entry per CDR3 protein. This sample has some 180,000 distinct CDR3 sequences, with 17% found just once. The length of the CDR3 is 12 residues. The germline V gene has CDR1 SGHDN and CDR2 FVKESK. V lost 5 bases and J 4 bases, leaving 8 bases between the germline ends. The sequenced sample was CD8+ T cells from PBMCs. The chain combines TRBV14 with TRBJ2-5; D is unresolved. This receptor was identified in a human donor in good health (CMV status not recorded). Some clones in this sample may be carry-over from other donors' samples. The CDR3 protein is CASSMVAETQYF. The CDR3 coding sequence is TGTGCCAGCAGCATGGTCGCAGAGACCCAGTACTTC.